Following are 18 T cell receptor beta chains from one sample sequenced in a study of CD8 T cells in ankylosing spondylitis. TCRdb independently ran MiXCR on the 5' RACE reads; one entry per CDR3 protein. The sample consists of around 340,000 distinct CDR3 sequences, roughly 14% of them appearing once. Sample: blood, either unsorted or a sorted T cell fraction (not recorded which). The receptors here all came from a male donor with ankylosing spondylitis or in good health (not recorded which).

This clonotype was observed at least ten times. The rearrangement links TRBV5-1 to TRBJ1-2; TRBD1 might be the D (5 bases). CDR3 length equals 15 residues. Germline CDR1 and CDR2: SGHRS and YFSETQ. Trimming cost V 6 bases and J 1 base, with 16 bases left between them. The CDR3: CASKVGGTGNYGYTF. The CDR3 bases are TGCGCCAGCAAAGTTGGGGGGACCGGTAACTATGGCTACACCTTC.

This clonotype was counted ten times or more. This chain connects TRBV20-1 to TRBJ2-3; no clear D. V gave up 6 bases and J gave up 6 bases, with 13 bases separating them. Per germline, CDR1 DFQATT and CDR2 SNEGSKA (reference sequence). This CDR3 comprises 12 residues. CDR3 sequence (DNA): TGCAGTGCCTTGGCCCACGGGGATACGCAGTATTTT. Encoded protein: CSALAHGDTQYF.

The CDR3 loop is CASSPFTTSGGTDTQYF. The CDR3 DNA reads as TGCGCCAGCAGCCCTTTCACGACTAGCGGTGGCACAGATACGCAGTATTTT. The V and J genes are TRBV5-1 and TRBJ2-3, with TRBD2 matching 9 bases. The J segment lost 1 base and the V segment lost 4 bases, leaving 10 bases of the junction unmatched. The germline V gene encodes CDR1 SGHRS and CDR2 YFSETQ. The CDR3 has 17 amino acids. Using reference TRBV5-1 and TRBJ2-3 for the parts outside the CDR3, the full variable domain is KAGVTQTPRYLIKTRGQQVTLSCSPISGHRSVSWYQQTPGQGLQFLFEYFSETQRNKGNFPGRFSGRQFSNSRSEMNVSTLELGDSALYLCASSPFTTSGGTDTQYFGPGTRLTVL.

This clonotype was picked up a small number of times. The chain has TRBV19 and TRBJ2-4; D uncertain. The CDR3 is 11 residues long. Looked up from germline, CDR1 is LNHDA and CDR2 is SQIVND (reference sequence). V shed 6 bases and J shed 8 bases, with 8 bases lying between them. This chain's CDR3 is CASSRLDIQYF. CDR3 DNA: TGTGCCAGTAGCCGGCTGGACATTCAGTACTTC.

In its sample, this clonotype was seen many times. The chain carries TRBV5-1 and TRBJ1-4; possibly TRBD1 for D (6 bases). V was pared by 0 bases and J by 8 bases, with 11 bases between. CDR1 is SGHRS and CDR2 is YFSETQ in the germline V gene. The CDR3 contains 14 residues. The CDR3 is CASSLGGAREKLFF. The CDR3 region has the DNA TGCGCCAGCAGCTTGGGGGGGGCACGAGAAAAACTGTTTTTT.

In this sample, this clonotype turned up a few times. This sequence joins TRBV11-2 and TRBJ2-2, with D possibly TRBD1 on 6 matching bases. Germline lookup yields CDR1 SGHAT and CDR2 FQNNGV. Trimming left V 1 base short and J 4 bases short, with 7 bases between. This CDR3 comprises 14 residues. CDR3 nucleotides: TGTGCCAGCAGCTTAGTGGACAGCACCGGGGAGCTGTTTTTT. Its protein is CASSLVDSTGELFF.

The chain couples TRBV12-3 or TRBV12-4 to TRBJ1-1, with D perhaps TRBD1 (5 bases). This CDR3 has 15 residues. With 3 bases removed from V and 3 bases from J, the gap between germline ends came to 14 bases. DNA for the CDR3: TGTGCCAGCAGTTTGCGGGCGGGGGGGGACACTGAAGCTTTCTTT. It encodes CASSLRAGGDTEAFF.

This clonotype was seen only a few times. The CDR3 region is CSVRELNTEAFF. As DNA, the CDR3 is TGCAGCGTCCGAGAGCTGAACACTGAAGCTTTCTTT. The chain links TRBV29-1 to TRBJ1-1; D not resolved. Trimming pared 6 bases from V and 0 bases from J, leaving 8 bases between. CDR1 is SQVTM and CDR2 is ANQGSEA in the germline V gene. The CDR3 runs 12 residues.

This clonotype has only a few counts. The V call is TRBV27, the J call TRBJ2-3; no clear D. Trimming took off 2 bases at V and 6 bases at J, with 12 bases between the two ends. Germline-derived CDR1 and CDR2 are MNHEY and SMNVEV (reference sequence). This CDR3 is 14 amino acids long. CDR3 amino acids: CASSLVTGLDTQYF. CDR3 DNA: TGTGCCAGCAGTTTAGTTACGGGTCTGGATACGCAGTATTTT.

This clonotype occurred many times. J is TRBJ1-4 and V is TRBV5-1; the D gene is possibly TRBD1 (5 bases). The CDR3 is made up of 15 amino acids. V lost 0 bases, J lost 4 bases, and 10 bases lay in between. Germline loops: CDR1 SGHRS, CDR2 YFSETQ. The DNA for the CDR3 is TGCGCCAGCAGCTTGGCAGGGCCCTTTAATGAAAAACTGTTTTTT. Protein sequence: CASSLAGPFNEKLFF.

V usage is TRBV11-2 and J usage is TRBJ2-7; 9 bases fit TRBD2. Germline V CDR1 and CDR2: SGHAT, FQNNGV. With V trimmed by 3 bases and J by 5 bases, 5 bases remained unmatched. The CDR3 loop spans 14 amino acids. DNA for the CDR3: TGTGCCAGCAGCTTTAGCGGGAGTAAAAACGAGCAGTACTTC. This codes for CASSFSGSKNEQYF. The full variable domain, with the rest looked up from reference TRBV11-2 and TRBJ2-7, is EAGVAQSPRYKIIEKRQSVAFWCNPISGHATLYWYQQILGQGPKLLIQFQNNGVVDDSQLPKDRFSAERLKGVDSTLKIQPAKLEDSAVYLCASSFSGSKNEQYFGPGTRLTVT.

At least ten counts were recorded for this clonotype. The V and J genes are TRBV5-1 and TRBJ2-2; tentatively, D is TRBD2 (6 bases). Germline CDR1 reads SGHRS; CDR2 reads YFSETQ. This CDR3 region has 16 residues. Trimming removed 1 base from V and 1 base from J, with 11 bases in between. This chain's CDR3 is CASSLSPGGNTGELFF. CDR3 nucleotide sequence: TGCGCCAGCAGCTTGTCGCCCGGGGGGAACACCGGGGAGCTGTTTTTT.

The V gene is TRBV5-1, the J gene TRBJ2-2; weak D call: TRBD2 (6 bases). Per the germline V gene, CDR1 is SGHRS and CDR2 is YFSETQ. V dropped 1 base and J dropped 7 bases, with 14 bases sitting between them. This CDR3 is built from 15 residues. CDR3 sequence reads: CASSLRRDPFGELFF. The CDR3 bases are TGCGCCAGCAGCTTGCGGCGGGACCCCTTCGGGGAGCTGTTTTTT.

This clonotype was seen a few times. The chain couples TRBV11-3 to TRBJ2-2; D may be TRBD2 (6 bases). This CDR3 region has 16 residues. The germline CDR1 and CDR2 sequences are SGHNT and YENEEA. The ends were cut back, 6 bases at V and 0 bases at J, with 14 bases in the middle. CDR3 sequence: CASRLGGIANTGELFF. The CDR3 DNA is TGTGCCAGCAGGCTGGGGGGTATCGCGAACACCGGGGAGCTGTTTTTT.

The chain couples TRBV14 to TRBJ1-1, with a weak D call TRBD1 (5 bases). The CDR3 has 14 residues. V gave up 5 bases and J gave up 1 base, with 11 bases separating them. Germline V gives CDR1 SGHDN, CDR2 FVKESK. The CDR3 region has the DNA TGTGCCAGCAGCGTAGGGACGGCGAACACTGAAGCTTTCTTT. Translated, it gives CASSVGTANTEAFF.

The chain employs TRBV7-9 and TRBJ2-5, with TRBD2 identical over 14 bases. Germline V gene data show CDR1 as SEHNR and CDR2 as FQNEAQ (reference sequence). After removal of 3 bases from V and 3 bases from J, the junction contained 3 bases not matched to a gene. This CDR3 has 16 residues. The CDR3 here is CASSLGLAGVEETQYF. DNA for the CDR3: TGTGCCAGCAGCTTGGGACTAGCGGGGGTTGAAGAGACCCAGTACTTC.

This clonotype has a count of ten or more. The rearrangement uses TRBV27 and TRBJ2-3; D gene ambiguous. Germline V gene data show CDR1 as MNHEY and CDR2 as SMNVEV (reference sequence). The CDR3 has 15 residues. Trimming removed 3 bases from V and 0 bases from J, with 10 bases in between. Here the CDR3 reads CASSFLGASTDTQYF. The CDR3 region has the DNA TGTGCCAGCAGTTTTCTTGGTGCTAGCACAGATACGCAGTATTTT.

This chain uses TRBV4-1 with TRBJ2-3; the D gene is possibly TRBD2 (6 bases). The CDR3 is 15 amino acids. The V end was cut by 1 base, the J end by 2 bases, with 10 bases between. CDR1 and CDR2 (germline): MGHRA, YSYEKL. CDR3 residues: CASSQVAGITDTQYF. In nucleotides, the CDR3 is TGCGCCAGCAGCCAAGTCGCGGGGATCACAGATACGCAGTATTTT.